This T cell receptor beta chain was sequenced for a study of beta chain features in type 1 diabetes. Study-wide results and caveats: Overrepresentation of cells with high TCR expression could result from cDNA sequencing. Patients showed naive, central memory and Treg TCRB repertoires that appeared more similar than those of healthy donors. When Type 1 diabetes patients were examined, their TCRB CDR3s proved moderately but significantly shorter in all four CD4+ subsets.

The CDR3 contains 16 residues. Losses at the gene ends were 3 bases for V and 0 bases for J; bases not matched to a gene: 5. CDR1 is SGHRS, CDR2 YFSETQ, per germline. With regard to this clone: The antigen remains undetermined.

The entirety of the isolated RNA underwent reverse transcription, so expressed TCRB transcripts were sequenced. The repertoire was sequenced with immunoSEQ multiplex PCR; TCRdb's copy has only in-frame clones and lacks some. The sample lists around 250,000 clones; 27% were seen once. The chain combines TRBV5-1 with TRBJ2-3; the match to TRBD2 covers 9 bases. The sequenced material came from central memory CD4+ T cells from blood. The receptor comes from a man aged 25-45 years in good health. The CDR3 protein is CASSSLSGGSTDTQYF. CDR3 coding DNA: TGCGCCAGCAGCTCACTTAGCGGGGGAAGCACAGATACGCAGTATTTT.